Detailed here is one T cell receptor (beta chain). This record comes from a study of blood T cell repertoires in COVID-19. For the study at large: Acute and convalescent COVID-19 samples came from the United States, Italy and Spain.

V was clipped by 0 bases and J by 1 base, with 12 bases between them. The germline V gene encodes CDR1 MNHNY and CDR2 SVGAGI (reference sequence). CDR3 length equals 16 residues. The method was immunoSEQ multiplex PCR; TCRdb's version includes in-frame clones alone and lacks a portion of them. This sample has 110,000 to 150,000 clones, with almost 90% found just once. This receptor was identified in a woman in her sixties with acute or convalescent COVID-19. The chain recombines TRBV6-6 with TRBJ2-5, with D perhaps matching TRBD2 (5 bases). Sequenced: peripheral blood. CDR3 DNA sequence: TGTGCCAGCAGTTACTCGAGTGGCGGGTCCCAAGAGACCCAGTACTTC. This codes for CASSYSSGGSQETQYF.